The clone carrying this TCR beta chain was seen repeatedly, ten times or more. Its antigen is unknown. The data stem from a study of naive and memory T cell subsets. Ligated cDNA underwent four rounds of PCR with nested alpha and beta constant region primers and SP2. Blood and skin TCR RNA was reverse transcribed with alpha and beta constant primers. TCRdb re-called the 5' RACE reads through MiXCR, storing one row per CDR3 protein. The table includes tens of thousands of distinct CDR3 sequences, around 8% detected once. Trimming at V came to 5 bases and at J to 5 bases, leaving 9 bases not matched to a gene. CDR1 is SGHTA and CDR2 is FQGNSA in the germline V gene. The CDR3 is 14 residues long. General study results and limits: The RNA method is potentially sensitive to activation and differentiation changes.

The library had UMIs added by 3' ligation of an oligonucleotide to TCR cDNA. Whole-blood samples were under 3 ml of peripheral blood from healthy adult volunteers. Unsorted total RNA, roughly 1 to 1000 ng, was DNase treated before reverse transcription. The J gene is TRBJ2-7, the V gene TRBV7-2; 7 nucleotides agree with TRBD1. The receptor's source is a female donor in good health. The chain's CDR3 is CASSPGQVKDEQYF. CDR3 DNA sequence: TGTGCCAGCAGCCCTGGACAGGTCAAGGACGAGCAGTACTTC.